The T cell receptor beta chain described here comes from a study of blood T cell repertoires in COVID-19 (dated by TCRdb to 2020 to 2022). Background on the whole study: Samples from collaborators originated in the United States, Italy and Spain and spanned both the acute and convalescent phases of COVID-19. The prospective study material was composed of cDNA or gDNA derived from T cells, B-cell-depleted T cells, or PBMCs. The dataset comprised deeply sampled blood TCRbeta repertoires from subjects exposed to, actively infected with, or recovered from COVID-19. A freely available public database, intended as a resource for researchers studying the immune response to SARS-CoV-2, is where the repertoires were released. Samples came from the ongoing ImmuneRACE study (first 160 participants) plus 1,254 subjects from 6 global collaborators. The sample metadata nearly always contained a de-identified subject ID, COVID-19 status, age in years and sex. Where available, HLA class I and class II types were taken from metadata supplied by the sample provider and were not determined by assay-based typing. Study-level results and caveats: Clinical and demographic metadata were provided uncurated, with the amount varying by source and participant.

To note about this clone: The target of this receptor is not known. Sequence at one end of the junction differs from germline and may be a read error.

Each collaborating institution followed its own protocols to collect whole blood in K2EDTA tubes. For TCRbeta analysis, collaborators shipped samples in one of three forms: frozen whole blood, isolated PBMCs, or DNA extracted from either of those sample types. TCRbeta CDR3 regions were amplified from genomic DNA using the immunoSEQ Assay, a bias-controlled multiplex PCR. The paper's processing steps were these. Nucleated cell counts per sample were estimated from amplification of reference gene primers within the assay. To quantify the absolute abundance of each unique TCRbeta CDR3 rearrangement, sequence reads were collapsed and filtered. Productive Simpson clonality was computed per sample as the square root of Simpson's diversity index over productive rearrangements. The table was pulled from immuneACCESS by TCRdb, which kept in-frame rearrangements only. Such tables lose some clones; where checked, under half of the loss comes from unresolved V genes, and the rest has no known cause. That table supplies the V and J calls and clone size; D and trimming were determined from the DNA. Counted in this sample were approximately 200,000 clones; about 80% of them appeared once. The ten largest clonotypes hold 7.4% of the sample.

The specimen was peripheral blood. This clonotype was sampled from a woman aged 45 to 65 with acute or convalescent COVID-19.

The CDR3 has the sequence CATSSLGLVGGREQYF. The DNA reads as follows: TGTGCCACCAGTTCCCTTGGACTAGTGGGAGGACGGGAGCAGTACTTC. Rearrangement joined TRBV27 to TRBJ2-7, with 7 middle bases fitting TRBD2. CDR1 and CDR2 are read off the germline V gene (reference sequence) as MNHEY and SMNVEV. The CDR3 holds 16 amino acids from the cysteine to the phenylalanine. The CDR3 DNA has 48 bases and is translated from base 1.